The clone carrying this TCR beta chain was seen a handful of times. Amplification of TCR beta CDR3 regions was performed using RNA transcripts as template. HTBI primers were the set used in a first-round RT-PCR of the TCR CDR3. One entry per CDR3 protein results from TCRdb running MiXCR on the multiplex PCR reads. The sample contains a few hundred thousand distinct CDR3 sequences, around 19% of which appear only once. Among ophthalmopathy patients, the Clinical Activity Score reached at least 3, the NOSPECS grade reached at least 4, and duration remained under 3 months. Uncontrolled infection, other autoimmune disease, pregnancy or lactation excluded patients. Based on clinical symptoms, serum thyroxine and TRAb, thyroid ultrasound and orbital computed tomography, diagnoses were reached. The authors obtained PBMCs from about 9 ml of fresh peripheral blood. The sample comes from a study of T cells in Graves' hyperthyroidism and ophthalmopathy.

This CDR3 spans 15 amino acids. CDR1 and CDR2 from the germline V gene are SGHTA and FQGTGA. The V and J ends lost 5 bases and 3 bases, in that order; junction bases with no gene match: 7. This receptor was identified in a middle-aged man with Graves' ophthalmopathy. Sequenced material: blood. V is TRBV7-3 and J is TRBJ2-1; 7 bases line up with TRBD2. CDR3 amino acids: CASSLFAGDYNEQFF. In nucleotides, the CDR3 is TGTGCCAGCAGCCTTTTCGCGGGAGACTACAATGAGCAGTTCTTC.